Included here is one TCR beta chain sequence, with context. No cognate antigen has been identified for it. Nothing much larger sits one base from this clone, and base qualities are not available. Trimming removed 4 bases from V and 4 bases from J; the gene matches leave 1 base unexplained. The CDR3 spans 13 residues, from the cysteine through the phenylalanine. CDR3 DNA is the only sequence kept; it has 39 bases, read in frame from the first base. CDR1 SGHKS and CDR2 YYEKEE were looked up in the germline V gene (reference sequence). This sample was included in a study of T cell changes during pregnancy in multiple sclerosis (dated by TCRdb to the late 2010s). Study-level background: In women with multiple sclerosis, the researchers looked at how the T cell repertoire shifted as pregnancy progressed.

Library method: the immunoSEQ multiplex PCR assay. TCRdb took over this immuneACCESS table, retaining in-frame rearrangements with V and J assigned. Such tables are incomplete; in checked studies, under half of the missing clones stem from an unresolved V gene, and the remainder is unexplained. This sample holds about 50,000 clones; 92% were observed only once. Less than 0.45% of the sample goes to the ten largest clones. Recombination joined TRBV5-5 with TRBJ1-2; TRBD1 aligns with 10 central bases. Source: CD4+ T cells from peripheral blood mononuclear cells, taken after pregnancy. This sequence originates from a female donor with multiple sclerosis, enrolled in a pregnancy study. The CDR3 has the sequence CASSRDRGYGYTF. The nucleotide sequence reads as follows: TGTGCCAGCAGCCGGGACAGGGGCTATGGCTACACCTTC.